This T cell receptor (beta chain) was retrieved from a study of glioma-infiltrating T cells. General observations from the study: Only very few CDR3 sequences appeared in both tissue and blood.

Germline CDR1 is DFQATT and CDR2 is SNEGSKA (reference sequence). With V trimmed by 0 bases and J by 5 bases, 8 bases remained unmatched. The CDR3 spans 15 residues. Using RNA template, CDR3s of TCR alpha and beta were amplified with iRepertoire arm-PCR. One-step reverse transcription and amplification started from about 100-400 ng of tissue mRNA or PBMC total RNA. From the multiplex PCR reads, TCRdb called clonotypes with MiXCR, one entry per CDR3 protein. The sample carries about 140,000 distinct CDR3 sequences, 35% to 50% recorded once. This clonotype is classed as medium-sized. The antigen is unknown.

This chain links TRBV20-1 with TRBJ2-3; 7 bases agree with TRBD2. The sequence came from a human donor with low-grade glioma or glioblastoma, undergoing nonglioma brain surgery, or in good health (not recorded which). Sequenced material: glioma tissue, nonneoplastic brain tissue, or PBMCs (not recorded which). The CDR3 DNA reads TGCAGTGCTAGAGATCTAGCGGTCGCCGGAGATACGCAGTATTTT. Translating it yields CSARDLAVAGDTQYF.